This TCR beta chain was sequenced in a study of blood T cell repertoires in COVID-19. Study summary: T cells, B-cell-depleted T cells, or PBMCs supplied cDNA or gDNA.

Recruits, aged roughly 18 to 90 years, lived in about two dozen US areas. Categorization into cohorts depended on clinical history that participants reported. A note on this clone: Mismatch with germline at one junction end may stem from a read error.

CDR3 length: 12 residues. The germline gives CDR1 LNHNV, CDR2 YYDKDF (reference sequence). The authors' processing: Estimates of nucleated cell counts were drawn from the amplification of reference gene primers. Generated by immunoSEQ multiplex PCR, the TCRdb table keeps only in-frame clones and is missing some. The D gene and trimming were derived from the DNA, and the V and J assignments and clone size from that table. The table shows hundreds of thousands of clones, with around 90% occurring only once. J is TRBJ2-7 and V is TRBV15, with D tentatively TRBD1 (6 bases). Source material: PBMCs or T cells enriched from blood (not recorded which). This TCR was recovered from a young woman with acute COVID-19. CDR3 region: CATSSEQGPIHF. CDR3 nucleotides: TGTGCCACCAGCTCGGAACAGGGCCCTATCCACTTC.